This record looks at one TCR beta chain sequence and its context. Its specificity is unknown. The CDR3 length is 12 residues. Germline CDR1 is SQVTM and CDR2 is ANQGSEA. Between the trimmed V and J ends, which lost 4 bases and 0 bases, there was a span of 6 bases. This sample stems from a study of cytomegalovirus exposure and HLA in healthy donors. Study outcomes and limitations: TCR beta V- and J-gene trimming, according to a later analysis, was linked to a missense DCLRE1C variant. CMV antigen specificity of a few CMV-associated chains was confirmed in vitro. Beyond CMV serostatus, there was no information to go on about immune exposure.

Primers: 60 Vbeta forward and 13 Jbeta reverse. Generated by immunoSEQ multiplex PCR, the TCRdb table keeps only in-frame clones and is missing some. The table includes tens of thousands of clones, under 85% detected once. The receptor was derived from a man in his fifties or sixties in good health and CMV-seronegative. The sample was PBMCs. The V and J genes are TRBV29-1 and TRBJ1-1, with D uncertain. For the CDR3, the DNA is TGCAGCGTTGGGCGGCTGAACACTGAAGCTTTCTTT. The encoded protein is CSVGRLNTEAFF.